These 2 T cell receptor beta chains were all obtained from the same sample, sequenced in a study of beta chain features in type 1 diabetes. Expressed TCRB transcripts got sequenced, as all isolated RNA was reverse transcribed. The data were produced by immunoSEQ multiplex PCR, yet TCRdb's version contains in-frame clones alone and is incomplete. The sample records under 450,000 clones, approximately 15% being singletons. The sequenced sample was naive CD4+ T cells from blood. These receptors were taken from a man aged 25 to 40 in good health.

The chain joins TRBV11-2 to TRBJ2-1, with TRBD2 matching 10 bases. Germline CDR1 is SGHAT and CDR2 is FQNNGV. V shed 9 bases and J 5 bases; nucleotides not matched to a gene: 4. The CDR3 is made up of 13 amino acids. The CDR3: CASGLAENNEQFF. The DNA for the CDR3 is TGTGCCAGTGGACTAGCGGAGAACAATGAGCAGTTCTTC.

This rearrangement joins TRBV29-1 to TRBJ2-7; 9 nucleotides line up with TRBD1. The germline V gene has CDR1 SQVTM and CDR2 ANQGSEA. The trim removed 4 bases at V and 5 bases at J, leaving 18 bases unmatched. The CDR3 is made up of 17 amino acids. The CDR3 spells CSVAKRVGGTGFNEQYF. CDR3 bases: TGCAGCGTTGCTAAACGGGTCGGCGGGACAGGGTTCAACGAGCAGTACTTC.